The next 32 T cell receptor beta chains were all read from a single sample in a study of T cell repertoires in cytomegalovirus infection. TCRdb recomputed calls from the reads with MiXCR, one row per CDR3 protein. The profile covers under 350,000 distinct CDR3 sequences, with around 10% appearing a single time and over 2.5% taken by the ten largest. The specimen was PBMCs. These receptors originate from a human donor in good health (CMV status not recorded). Some clones in this sample may be carry-over from other donors' samples.

DNA of the CDR3: TGTGCCAGCAGCTCCTGGACAAGTTCGGAGACCCAGTACTTC. It is translated as CASSSWTSSETQYF. V and J are TRBV7-9 and TRBJ2-5; D perhaps matches TRBD1 (5 bases). V lost 4 bases and J lost 5, with 14 bases in between. Germline V gene sequence: CDR1 SEHNR, CDR2 FQNEAQ (reference sequence). The CDR3 contains 14 residues. Drawing the rest from reference TRBV7-9 and TRBJ2-5, the complete variable domain is DTGVSQNPRHKITKRGQNVTFRCDPISEHNRLYWYRQTLGQGPEFLTYFQNEAQLEKSRLLSDRFSAERPKGSFSTLEIQRTEQGDSAMYLCASSSWTSSETQYFGPGTRLLVL.

This clonotype was found many times. This rearrangement joins TRBV6-6 to TRBJ2-3, with 12 bases matching TRBD2. CDR3 length: 17 amino acids. Germline CDR1 and CDR2: MNHNY and SVGAGI (reference sequence). Trimming removed 6 bases from V and 0 bases from J; junction bases left unmatched: 7. As DNA, the CDR3 is TGTGCCAGCAGCTCTAGCGGGGGGGCCACTAGCACAGATACGCAGTATTTT. Protein: CASSSSGGATSTDTQYF.

This clonotype was seen at least ten times. The DNA for the CDR3 is TGCAGTGCTAGAGATCTACAGGGGGATGCGGATACGCAGTATTTT. It codes for CSARDLQGDADTQYF. J is TRBJ2-3 and V is TRBV20-1; TRBD1 matches 8 bases. CDR1 DFQATT and CDR2 SNEGSKA come from the germline V gene (reference sequence). The length of the CDR3 is 15 residues. Losses at the gene ends were 0 bases for V and 6 bases for J; bases not matched to a gene: 8.

This clonotype was counted at least ten times. The rearrangement uses TRBV5-5 and TRBJ1-4; no firm D call. Germline CDR1 is SGHKS and CDR2 is YYEKEE (reference sequence). The CDR3 contains 13 residues. Deletions cut 2 bases from V and 10 bases from J, with 12 bases between. The CDR3 sequence is CASSFVSDGKLFF. DNA for the CDR3: TGTGCCAGCAGCTTTGTGTCAGATGGAAAACTGTTTTTT.

This clonotype was seen ten or more times. The rearrangement joins TRBV7-9 to TRBJ2-2; TRBD1 is a possible D gene (6 bases). In germline, CDR1 is SEHNR, CDR2 FQNEAQ (reference sequence). CDR3 size: 14 residues. Trimming took off 5 bases at V and 4 bases at J, with 11 bases between the two ends. CDR3 in DNA: TGTGCCAGCAGCCCCGGACAGCTCACCGGGGAGCTGTTTTTT. Amino acid sequence: CASSPGQLTGELFF. Complete variable domain (other parts from reference TRBV7-9 and TRBJ2-2): DTGVSQNPRHKITKRGQNVTFRCDPISEHNRLYWYRQTLGQGPEFLTYFQNEAQLEKSRLLSDRFSAERPKGSFSTLEIQRTEQGDSAMYLCASSPGQLTGELFFGEGSRLTVL.

This clonotype occurred many times. The rearrangement joins TRBV28 to TRBJ2-7; TRBD1 matches 11 bases. In germline, CDR1 is MDHEN, CDR2 SYDVKM. The CDR3 runs to 14 residues. J gave up 5 bases and V 2 bases, and 2 bases lay outside the gene matches. The DNA for the CDR3 is TGTGCCAGCAGTTTAGGACAGGGGGCCCACGAGCAGTACGTC. This sequence encodes CASSLGQGAHEQYV.

This clonotype was counted at least ten times. The chain carries TRBV19 and TRBJ2-1; TRBD1 matches at 8 bases. The V and J ends lost 4 bases and 5 bases, in that order; junction bases with no gene match: 7. The germline V gene encodes CDR1 LNHDA and CDR2 SQIVND (reference sequence). This CDR3 is built from 15 residues. CDR3 coding DNA: TGTGCCAGTAGTACTGGGACAGGATTGAACAATGAGCAGTTCTTC. This translates into CASSTGTGLNNEQFF.

This clonotype was recorded many times. The chain combines TRBV12-3 or TRBV12-4 with TRBJ1-5, with a tentative D call TRBD1 (6 bases). V lost 5 bases to trimming and J lost 7 bases, with 9 bases between them. The CDR3 covers 12 residues. In DNA form, the CDR3 reads TGTGCCAGCAGTGTACAGGGACAGCCCCAGCATTTT. Its protein is CASSVQGQPQHF.

This clonotype was observed at least ten times. The CDR3: CSARAGIKTGELFF. CDR3 coding DNA: TGCAGTGCTAGAGCGGGGATCAAAACCGGGGAGCTGTTTTTT. The chain links TRBV20-1 to TRBJ2-2; D is perhaps TRBD2 (5 bases). CDR1 and CDR2 (germline): DFQATT, SNEGSKA (reference sequence). This CDR3 spans 14 amino acids. With 1 base removed from V and 5 bases from J, the gap between germline ends came to 11 bases.

This clonotype was counted between two and nine times. The chain couples TRBV18 to TRBJ2-1, with 12 bases identical to TRBD2. Germline CDR1 KGHSH, CDR2 LQKENI. Germline trimming cut 3 bases from V and 6 bases from J; bases unmatched to any gene: 3. The CDR3 consists of 15 residues. This CDR3 is CASSPASGGANEQFF. The CDR3, as DNA: TGTGCCAGCTCACCGGCTAGCGGGGGGGCCAATGAGCAGTTCTTC.

This clonotype has ten or more counts. V is TRBV7-9 and J is TRBJ1-1; D is undetermined. This CDR3 comprises 14 residues. Germline CDR1 reads SEHNR; CDR2 reads FQNEAQ (reference sequence). V was trimmed by 1 base and J by 3 bases, leaving 9 bases between them. CDR3 residues: CASSLGQVYTEAFF. The CDR3 bases are TGTGCCAGCAGCTTAGGTCAGGTTTACACTGAAGCTTTCTTT.

The chain couples TRBV12-3 or TRBV12-4 to TRBJ1-1; weak D call: TRBD1 (6 bases). V was cut by 6 bases and J by 7 bases, with 12 bases left in between. The CDR3 runs to 12 residues. The CDR3 region is CASRYGQLEAFF. For the CDR3, the DNA is TGTGCCAGCAGGTATGGACAGCTTGAAGCTTTCTTT.

This clonotype was found a few times. V and J are TRBV2 and TRBJ2-1, with D tentatively TRBD2 (6 bases). There are 13 residues in the CDR3. V was trimmed by 2 bases and J by 15 bases, leaving 17 bases between them. CDR1 and CDR2 (germline): SNHLY, FYNNEI. CDR3 sequence: CASSERAEGLLFF. CDR3 DNA sequence: TGTGCCAGCAGTGAAAGAGCGGAGGGGCTTCTGTTCTTC.

The chain joins TRBV7-2 to TRBJ1-1; 8 positions match TRBD1. This CDR3 has 16 residues. Germline values: CDR1 SGHTA, CDR2 FQGNSA. CDR3 bases: TGTGCGCGAAGCCCAGACAGGGGCGGACTGAACACTGAAGCTTTCTTT. Encoded protein: CARSPDRGGLNTEAFF.

This clonotype was seen ten or more times. The J gene is TRBJ1-6, the V gene TRBV28; 7 bases are a match to TRBD1. The junction had 6 bases not matched to a gene; V was cut back by 6 bases and J by 10 bases. This CDR3 has 13 amino acids. CDR1 and CDR2 (germline): MDHEN, SYDVKM. The CDR3 is CASSPGGRSPLHF. CDR3 DNA: TGTGCCAGCAGCCCAGGGGGGCGGTCACCCCTCCACTTT.

This clonotype was recorded a few times. The chain carries TRBV29-1 and TRBJ1-1; D remains ambiguous. The germline gives CDR1 SQVTM, CDR2 ANQGSEA. The V end was cut by 7 bases, the J end by 0 bases, with 18 bases between. CDR3 length: 15 residues. CDR3 loop: CSAQGRLLLNTEAFF. The CDR3 bases are TGCAGCGCCCAAGGCAGGCTCCTTTTGAACACTGAAGCTTTCTTT. Using reference TRBV29-1 and TRBJ1-1 for the parts outside the CDR3, the full variable domain is SAVISQKPSRDICQRGTSLTIQCQVDSQVTMMFWYRQQPGQSLTLIATANQGSEATYESGFVIDKFPISRPNLTFSTLTVSNMSPEDSSIYLCSAQGRLLLNTEAFFGQGTRLTVV.

This clonotype was seen at least ten times. The rearrangement joins TRBV18 to TRBJ1-1, with 9 bases matching TRBD1. Looked up from germline, CDR1 is KGHSH and CDR2 is LQKENI. Unmatched junction bases numbered 7, after V lost 4 bases and J lost 7 bases. The CDR3 runs 14 residues. CDR3 amino acids: CASSRGDRAREAFF. CDR3 sequence (DNA): TGTGCCAGCTCACGCGGGGACAGGGCTCGTGAAGCTTTCTTT.

The rearrangement joins TRBV7-9 to TRBJ2-7; 8 bases fit TRBD1. V shed 5 bases, J shed 4 bases, and the junction held 16 bases outside the gene matches. Germline CDR1 is SEHNR and CDR2 is FQNEAQ (reference sequence). The CDR3 is 17 residues long. CDR3 bases: TGTGCCAGCAGCCCTAGCTCCGGACAGGGTGATCCTTACGAGCAGTACGTC. Its protein is CASSPSSGQGDPYEQYV.

This clonotype has ten or more counts. The V gene is TRBV19, the J gene TRBJ2-5; 8 bases agree with TRBD1. The V gene's germline CDR1 is LNHDA and CDR2 SQIVND (reference sequence). J gave up 4 bases and V 10 bases, and 8 bases lay outside the gene matches. The CDR3 covers 13 residues. The CDR3 here is CATTDRGGETQYF. CDR3 in DNA: TGTGCCACCACTGACAGGGGCGGAGAGACCCAGTACTTC.

This clonotype was picked up many times. The chain uses TRBV28 and TRBJ1-1; no definite D call. Trimming cost V 10 bases and J 3 bases, with 15 bases left between them. Per germline, CDR1 MDHEN and CDR2 SYDVKM. The CDR3 contains 13 residues. The CDR3: CATGSEGDTEAFF. DNA of the CDR3: TGTGCCACGGGGTCGGAGGGCGACACTGAAGCTTTCTTT.

This clonotype was seen repeatedly, ten times or more. The chain combines TRBV7-9 with TRBJ1-2; 7 bases are a match to TRBD1. This CDR3 is built from 15 residues. Per the germline V gene, CDR1 is SEHNR and CDR2 is FQNEAQ (reference sequence). The ends lost 3 bases at V and 1 base at J; junction bases unmatched: 5. The CDR3 DNA reads TGTGCCAGCAGCTTCTCAGGGGGATATAACTATGGCTACACCTTC. Protein: CASSFSGGYNYGYTF.

This clonotype has ten or more counts. V gene TRBV18 combines with J gene TRBJ2-2; no reliable D call. V lost 4 bases, J lost 3 bases, and 6 bases lay in between. Per germline, CDR1 KGHSH and CDR2 LQKENI. The CDR3 sequence is 13 residues long. CDR3 protein: CASSRSDTGELFF. The CDR3 DNA reads as TGTGCCAGCTCACGCTCCGACACCGGGGAGCTGTTTTTT.

This clonotype was detected many times. The chain carries TRBV10-3 and TRBJ2-3, with D perhaps matching TRBD1 (6 bases). The CDR3 length is 16 residues. Germline CDR1 ENHRY, CDR2 SYGVKD. The V and J ends lost 4 bases and 1 base respectively, with 15 bases between them. The CDR3 nucleotides read TGTGCCATCAGTGTGGGGACAAGGCCTCGCACAGATACGCAGTATTTT. Translating it yields CAISVGTRPRTDTQYF.

This clonotype was recorded many times. The J gene is TRBJ1-5, the V gene TRBV6-2 or TRBV6-3, with D possibly being TRBD1 (6 bases). Trimming took off 6 bases at V and 2 bases at J, with 14 bases between the two ends. The CDR3 has 15 residues. Germline V gene sequence: CDR1 MNHEY, CDR2 SVGEGT. CDR3 nucleotides: TGTGCCAGCAGGACCTCAGGGGTGGGCAATCAGCCCCAGCATTTT. This gives the protein CASRTSGVGNQPQHF.

This chain connects TRBV20-1 to TRBJ2-7; 7 nucleotides agree with TRBD2. The CDR3 extends over 16 amino acids. J gave up 1 base and V 3 bases, and 12 bases lay outside the gene matches. The germline gives CDR1 DFQATT, CDR2 SNEGSKA (reference sequence). The CDR3 is CSARGGGAGRSYEQYF. In DNA form, the CDR3 reads TGCAGTGCTAGGGGGGGGGGAGCGGGAAGGTCCTACGAGCAGTACTTC.

The V and J genes are TRBV18 and TRBJ2-5; tentatively, D is TRBD1 (6 bases). Germline V lookup: CDR1 KGHSH, CDR2 LQKENI. The germline V and J ends were trimmed by 3 bases and 0 bases, with 11 bases remaining between them. The CDR3 is made up of 15 amino acids. The CDR3: CASSPQGHNQETQYF. Here the CDR3 DNA reads TGTGCCAGCTCACCCCAGGGACACAACCAAGAGACCCAGTACTTC.

Many counts were recorded for this clonotype. V gene TRBV29-1 combines with J gene TRBJ1-2; weak D call: TRBD1 (6 bases). Trimming removed 5 bases at V and 5 bases at J, with 18 bases between. The CDR3 is made up of 14 amino acids. CDR1 and CDR2 (germline): SQVTM, ANQGSEA. The CDR3 nucleotides are TGCAGCGTTTTAGGGGGACGCCCAGGATATGGCTACACCTTC. This translates into CSVLGGRPGYGYTF.

This clonotype was detected ten times or more. The chain has TRBV10-3 and TRBJ1-3; D is undetermined. V was pared by 6 bases and J by 0 bases, with 6 bases between. Germline CDR1 ENHRY, CDR2 SYGVKD. The CDR3 contains 13 residues. The CDR3 sequence: CAIRGSSGNTIYF. CDR3 in DNA: TGTGCCATCAGAGGCAGCTCTGGAAACACCATATATTTT.

This clonotype was picked up many times. V usage is TRBV7-8 and J usage is TRBJ1-1; TRBD1 might be the D (6 bases). V was clipped by 5 bases and J by 3 bases, with 13 bases between them. Germline CDR1 is SGHVS and CDR2 is FQNEAQ. The CDR3 is 14 amino acids. The CDR3 sequence: CASSLYRVDTEAFF. As DNA, the CDR3 is TGTGCCAGCAGCCTATACAGGGTGGACACTGAAGCTTTCTTT.

This clonotype has a handful of counts. A read error may be the cause here, since a much bigger clone is one base away. J is TRBJ1-2 and V is TRBV7-9; TRBD1 matches at 8 bases. Losses at the gene ends were 5 bases for V and 6 bases for J; bases not matched to a gene: 5. Germline values: CDR1 SEHNR, CDR2 FQNEAQ (reference sequence). This CDR3 has 13 amino acids. The CDR3 region is CASSNGQGDGYTF. Here the CDR3 DNA reads TGTGCCAGCAGCAACGGACAGGGCGATGGCTACACCTTC.

This clonotype was seen ten or more times. The J gene is TRBJ1-4, the V gene TRBV5-1; D uncertain. The CDR3 is 16 residues long. Trimming removed 0 bases from V and 5 bases from J, with 14 bases in between. Germline CDR1 and CDR2: SGHRS and YFSETQ. The CDR3 sequence: CASSLGPANLNEKLFF. CDR3 DNA: TGCGCCAGCAGCTTGGGACCCGCCAACCTCAATGAAAAACTGTTTTTT.

This clonotype appeared many times. The genes are TRBV7-2 and TRBJ2-1, with 7 bases that match TRBD2. Germline CDR1 reads SGHTA; CDR2 reads FQGNSA. Trimming cost V 8 bases and J 4 bases; bases outside gene matches: 2. CDR3 length equals 12 residues. The CDR3 protein is CASGGGYNEQFF. CDR3 bases: TGTGCCAGCGGCGGGGGTTACAATGAGCAGTTCTTC.